One TCR beta chain is described in this entry. The data derive from a study of blood T cell repertoires in COVID-19. Study information: Acute-phase and convalescent COVID-19 samples originated in the United States, Italy and Spain. Sources were T cells, B-cell-depleted T cells, or PBMCs; the material itself was cDNA or gDNA.

The CDR3 is 15 amino acids. Germline V gene sequence: CDR1 MRHNA, CDR2 SNTAGT. V was pared by 4 bases and J by 1 base, with 12 bases between. Source study methods: From reference gene primer amplification, estimates of nucleated cell counts were derived. Libraries were prepared by immunoSEQ multiplex PCR; TCRdb keeps only in-frame clonotypes and omits some of them. The DNA gave D and trimming, while V, J and clone size come from that table. The table includes over 200,000 clones, 83% detected once. J is TRBJ2-3 and V is TRBV6-4; perhaps TRBD2 as D (6 bases). Sequenced material: peripheral blood. The sequence came from an elderly man with acute or convalescent COVID-19. CDR3 protein: CASSGAAGRTDTQYF. As DNA, the CDR3 is TGTGCCAGCAGTGGGGCTGCGGGGCGCACAGATACGCAGTATTTT.